One T cell receptor (beta chain) is described in this entry. The antigen is undetermined. CDR3 length: 14 amino acids. CDR1 and CDR2 from the germline V gene are SNHLY and FYNNEI. With V trimmed by 6 bases and J by 7 bases, 10 bases remained unmatched. These data come from a study of radiotherapy plus CTLA-4 blockade in lung cancer. Sequencing used immunoSEQ multiplex PCR; TCRdb keeps in-frame clones, though not all of them. The top ten hold 2% to 3% of the sample, which has 85,000 to 120,000 clones, more than 75% seen once. Notes on the study in general: In blood, after radiotherapy plus ipilimumab, tumor-derived TCR clones expanded.

This chain joins TRBV2 and TRBJ2-7; 9 bases line up with TRBD1. This receptor was identified in a human donor with non-small cell lung cancer that progressed on radiotherapy plus ipilimumab. Some clones in this sample may be carry-over from other donors' samples. The starting material was peripheral blood, obtained from a patient treated with radiotherapy plus ipilimumab. The CDR3, as DNA: TGTGCCAGCAGCATCGGACAGGGGCGGCGGGAGCAGTACTTC. It codes for CASSIGQGRREQYF.